This record looks at one T cell receptor beta chain sequence and its context. What it recognizes is unknown. TCR beta libraries were prepared from cDNA with unique molecular identifiers. The yield from around 1 to 10 million T cells was 500,000 or so cDNA molecules in total. TCRdb called the PCR reads again in MiXCR, with one record for every CDR3 protein. Of more than 450,000 distinct CDR3 sequences in the sample, approximately 31% are singletons; the top ten hold approximately 6%. This record belongs to a study of post-analysis software for immune sequencing data. On the study more broadly: Relapsing-remitting, secondary progressive and progressive-relapsing multiple sclerosis courses were included. Study-level points and caveats: In multiple sclerosis, normalized Chao1 diversity was significantly below that of controls. Patients showed TRBV5-6, TRBV5-1 and TRBV20-1 among a few TRBV segments more frequent than in controls. Clustering by F measure revealed strong co-clustering among samples prepared together in one batch.

V dropped 6 bases and J dropped 4 bases, with 18 bases sitting between them. CDR1 and CDR2 (germline): KGHSH, LQKENI. This CDR3 has 15 amino acids. This chain joins TRBV18 and TRBJ1-2, with a tentative D call TRBD1 (5 bases). What was sequenced was blood. The source of this sequence is a girl younger than 18 with multiple sclerosis. Here the CDR3 DNA reads TGTGCCAGCTCGCCGTCCCCCGGGACGGCCTATGGCTACACCTTC. This translates into CASSPSPGTAYGYTF.